A single sample gave rise to the 20 T cell receptor beta chains below, sequenced in a study of post-analysis software for immune sequencing data. Study-level points and caveats: In patients, TRBV5-6, TRBV5-1 and TRBV20-1 belonged to four or five TRBV segments found more frequently than in controls.

Incorporated into the TCR beta cDNA libraries were unique molecular identifiers, which served to reduce PCR and sequencing biases. TCRdb reprocessed the PCR reads with MiXCR, giving one entry per CDR3 protein. The sample lists approximately 660,000 distinct CDR3 sequences, approximately 59% occurring once. Their antigen targets remain unknown. Sequencing used blood. These receptors came from a girl aged 2-10 years with multiple sclerosis.

The CDR3 DNA follows: TGTGCCAGCAGTTACAATGCAGAGCCTCCCAGCACAGATACGCAGTATTTT. Residues: CASSYNAEPPSTDTQYF. J is TRBJ2-3 and V is TRBV6-5, with no clear D. This CDR3 spans 17 amino acids. The V end was cut by 2 bases, the J end by 0 bases, with 15 bases between. CDR1 is MNHEY, CDR2 SVGAGI, per germline.

The chain carries TRBV10-3 and TRBJ2-5; no firm D call. Germline V gene sequence: CDR1 ENHRY, CDR2 SYGVKD. The length of the CDR3 is 15 residues. The V end lost 0 bases, the J end lost 1 base, and 9 bases lay between the germline ends. The CDR3 spells CAISESAQVQETQYF. CDR3 sequence (DNA): TGTGCCATCAGTGAGTCGGCGCAGGTCCAAGAGACCCAGTACTTC.

J is TRBJ2-5 and V is TRBV12-3 or TRBV12-4, with unresolved D. V dropped 11 bases and J dropped 5 bases, with 21 bases sitting between them. The CDR3 loop spans 14 amino acids. The CDR3 is CAPGRIRKKETQYF. In nucleotides, the CDR3 is TGTGCCCCCGGCAGGATACGAAAAAAGGAGACCCAGTACTTC.

The V gene is TRBV29-1, the J gene TRBJ2-1; 10 nucleotides agree with TRBD2. The ends lost 6 bases at V and 6 bases at J; junction bases unmatched: 11. In germline, CDR1 is SQVTM, CDR2 ANQGSEA. The CDR3 extends over 15 amino acids. The CDR3 DNA sequence: TGCAGCGTGCCAAATAGCGGGAGGCTACTCAATGAGCAGTTCTTC. It translates to CSVPNSGRLLNEQFF.

The chain links TRBV5-1 to TRBJ2-1, with 8 bases that match TRBD2. The CDR3 has 15 amino acids. Looked up from germline, CDR1 is SGHRS and CDR2 is YFSETQ. Trimming at V came to 5 bases and at J to 4 bases, leaving 8 bases not matched to a gene. CDR3 sequence reads: CASSSRLALYNEQFF. The CDR3, as DNA: TGCGCCAGCAGTTCCCGACTAGCGTTGTACAATGAGCAGTTCTTC.

The chain is built from TRBV6-1 and TRBJ2-1; 13 bases are shared with TRBD2. V trimming: 6 bases; J trimming: 9 bases; junction bases outside the gene matches: 14. The CDR3 spans 17 residues. Germline-derived CDR1 and CDR2 are MNHNS and SASEGT. The CDR3 DNA sequence: TGTGCCAGCAGCAAAAGACTAGCGGGAGGCAGGTCGAGTGAGCAGTTCTTC. Amino acids: CASSKRLAGGRSSEQFF.

The chain links TRBV20-1 to TRBJ2-5; D call uncertain. The last part of the DNA fits TRBJ2-7 better; the J call may be wrong. The germline V gene encodes CDR1 DFQATT and CDR2 SNEGSKA (reference sequence). There are 15 residues in the CDR3. The CDR3 region has the DNA TGCAGTGCTAGGGCCGGACGGAATTCAAACTACGAGCAGTACTTC. It specifies CSARAGRNSNYEQYF.

The DNA of the CDR3 is TGCAGTGCTAGCGGACAGCCTATGAACACTGAAGCTTTCTTT. Protein product: CSASGQPMNTEAFF. The chain employs TRBV20-1 and TRBJ1-1; D possibly corresponds to TRBD1 (6 bases). V was shortened by 3 bases and J by 0 bases, with 11 bases between the two germline ends. This CDR3 is built from 14 residues. CDR1 is DFQATT, CDR2 SNEGSKA, per germline (reference sequence).

The chain recombines TRBV6-2 or TRBV6-3 with TRBJ1-2; TRBD1 is a possible D gene (6 bases). Germline V gene sequence: CDR1 MNHEY, CDR2 SVGEGT. The CDR3 runs to 14 residues. Deletions cut 6 bases from V and 5 bases from J, with 16 bases between. CDR3 residues: CASSPEQGRYGYTF. CDR3 coding DNA: TGTGCCAGCAGCCCTGAACAGGGAAGATATGGCTACACCTTC.

The table lists this clonotype with a few counts. The chain couples TRBV29-1 to TRBJ2-5; 7 bases map to TRBD1. CDR1 SQVTM and CDR2 ANQGSEA come from the germline V gene. There are 14 residues in the CDR3. The junction had 8 bases not matched to a gene; V was cut back by 7 bases and J by 0 bases. DNA for the CDR3: TGCAGCGCCCGGGACAGACTGTACCAAGAGACCCAGTACTTC. Protein product: CSARDRLYQETQYF.

This clonotype has only a few counts. J is TRBJ2-7 and V is TRBV12-3 or TRBV12-4; 8 nucleotides match TRBD1. The CDR3 runs to 13 residues. Trimming removed 6 bases from V and 3 bases from J; junction bases left unmatched: 4. CDR3 nucleotides: TGTGCCAGCAGGCGGGACAGGTTCTACGAGCAGTACTTC. Translating gives CASRRDRFYEQYF.

The genes are TRBV20-1 and TRBJ1-5; 9 nucleotides line up with TRBD1. The V gene's germline CDR1 is DFQATT and CDR2 SNEGSKA (reference sequence). After removal of 2 bases from V and 6 bases from J, the junction contained 8 bases not matched to a gene. This CDR3 contains 15 residues. The CDR3: CSARLPGTGFQPQHF. Here the CDR3 DNA reads TGCAGTGCTAGACTACCCGGGACAGGGTTTCAGCCCCAGCATTTT.

This clonotype was counted a few times. The chain recombines TRBV24-1 with TRBJ1-2, with 8 bases lining up with TRBD1. Germline trimming cut 4 bases from V and 8 bases from J; bases unmatched to any gene: 8. The germline gives CDR1 KGHDR, CDR2 SFDVKD. This CDR3 is built from 14 residues. CDR3 bases: TGTGCCACCAGTGAGGAGACAGGGGCGGGGGGCTACACCTTC. Translating gives CATSEETGAGGYTF.

This chain joins TRBV7-2 and TRBJ2-1; 7 positions match TRBD1. V was pared by 1 base and J by 6 bases, with 6 bases of the junction left unmatched. The CDR3 consists of 15 residues. Per germline, CDR1 SGHTA and CDR2 FQGNSA. The DNA of the CDR3 is TGTGCCAGCAGCTTAGTGGCCCCAGGGGGCAATGAGCAGTTCTTC. It specifies CASSLVAPGGNEQFF.

This clonotype was seen a few times. V and J are TRBV7-2 and TRBJ2-1; D is possibly TRBD1 or TRBD2 (5 bases each). The V gene's germline CDR1 is SGHTA and CDR2 FQGNSA. The CDR3 is 15 residues long. V was clipped by 1 base and J by 7 bases, with 14 bases between them. In DNA, the CDR3 is TGTGCCAGCAGCTTAGTCGGGGTGGGGGTGAATGAGCAGTTCTTC. It translates to CASSLVGVGVNEQFF. Based on the CDR3 plus reference TRBV7-2 and TRBJ2-1, the full variable domain is GAGVSQSPSNKVTEKGKDVELRCDPISGHTALYWYRQSLGQGLEFLIYFQGNSAPDKSGLPSDRFSAERTGGSVSTLTIQRTQQEDSAVYLCASSLVGVGVNEQFFGPGTRLTVL.

The chain uses TRBV20-1 and TRBJ1-2; a possible D gene is TRBD1 (6 bases). V lost 6 bases and J lost 7, with 15 bases in between. Per the germline V gene, CDR1 is DFQATT and CDR2 is SNEGSKA (reference sequence). This CDR3 has 12 amino acids. The CDR3 loop is CSAPLGGRGYTF. DNA for the CDR3: TGCAGTGCCCCGCTCGGGGGGCGTGGCTACACCTTC.

This clonotype was observed once. The CDR3 sequence is CAWSTGVNSPLHF. The CDR3 nucleotides are TGTGCCTGGAGTACAGGGGTCAATTCACCCCTCCACTTT. This rearrangement joins TRBV30 to TRBJ1-6; 7 nucleotides match TRBD1. Per germline, CDR1 GTSNPN and CDR2 SVGIG (reference sequence). This CDR3 comprises 13 residues. Trimming at V came to 2 bases and at J to 7 bases, leaving 2 bases not matched to a gene. Full variable domain (rest looked up from reference TRBV30 and TRBJ1-6): SQTIHQWPATLVQPVGSPLSLECTVEGTSNPNLYWYRQAAGRGLQLLFYSVGIGQISSEVPQNLSASRPQDRQFILSSKKLLLSDSGFYLCAWSTGVNSPLHFGNGTRLTVT.

At least ten counts were recorded for this clonotype. The V call is TRBV10-3, the J call TRBJ2-7; no definite D call. V lost 8 bases and J 3 bases, leaving 11 bases between the germline ends. Per the germline V gene, CDR1 is ENHRY and CDR2 is SYGVKD. The CDR3 runs to 12 residues. CDR3 sequence reads: CAISGDGYEQYF. For the CDR3, the DNA is TGTGCCATCTCTGGGGATGGCTACGAGCAGTACTTC.

The chain combines TRBV12-3 or TRBV12-4 with TRBJ2-1; maybe TRBD1 (6 bases). The V end was cut by 7 bases, the J end by 2 bases, with 12 bases between. CDR3 length: 14 amino acids. The CDR3 nucleotides are TGTGCCAGCAACATCTGGACAGCCTACAATGAGCAGTTCTTC. The encoded protein is CASNIWTAYNEQFF.

Concerning this clonotype: A read error may produce the germline difference seen at one junction end. The chain is built from TRBV4-1 and TRBJ2-3; unclear D gene. This CDR3 is 14 amino acids long. Germline assignment: CDR1 MGHRA and CDR2 YSYEKL. The CDR3: CAGSQVDRTDTQYF. The CDR3 DNA follows: TGCGCCGGCAGCCAAGTAGATCGAACAGATACGCAGTATTTT.